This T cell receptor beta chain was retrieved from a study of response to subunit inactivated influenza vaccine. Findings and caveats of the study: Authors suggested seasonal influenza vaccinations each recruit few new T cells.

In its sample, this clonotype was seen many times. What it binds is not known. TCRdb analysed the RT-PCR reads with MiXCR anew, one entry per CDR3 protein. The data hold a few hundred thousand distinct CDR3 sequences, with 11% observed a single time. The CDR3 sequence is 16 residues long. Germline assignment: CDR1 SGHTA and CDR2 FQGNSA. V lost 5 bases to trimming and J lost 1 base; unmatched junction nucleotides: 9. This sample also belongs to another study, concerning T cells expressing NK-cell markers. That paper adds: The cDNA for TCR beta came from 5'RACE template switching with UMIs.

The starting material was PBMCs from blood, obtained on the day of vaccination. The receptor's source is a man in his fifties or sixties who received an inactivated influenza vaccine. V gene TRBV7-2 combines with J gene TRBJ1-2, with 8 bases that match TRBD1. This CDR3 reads CASSPTGTGLNYGYTF. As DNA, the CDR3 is TGTGCCAGCAGCCCTACGGGGACAGGCCTTAACTATGGCTACACCTTC.